Below are 7 T cell receptor beta chains sequenced from a single sample in a study of early T cells in non-severe SARS-CoV-2 infection. TCRdb reanalysed the 5' RACE reads using MiXCR and keeps one entry per CDR3 protein. The data hold 34,000 or so distinct CDR3 sequences, with over 9% observed a single time. Source material: whole blood. The receptors here all came from an adult who was a healthcare worker with PCR-confirmed SARS-CoV-2 infection or an uninfected control (not recorded which).

Only one count was recorded for this clonotype. Given a much more abundant clone one base away, this may be a read error. The chain carries TRBV6-2 or TRBV6-3 and TRBJ2-1; D is undetermined. The CDR3 extends over 10 amino acids. Germline V gene data show CDR1 as MNHEY and CDR2 as SVGEGT. CDR3 bases: TGTGCCATCGGATCCAATGGGCAGTTCTTC. Translated: CAIGSNGQFF.

This clonotype was counted only a few times. The CDR3 nucleotides read TGTGCCAGCAGCGGGAGGACTAGCGGGGGCCTCGGGGATGAGCAGTTCTTC. Its translation: CASSGRTSGGLGDEQFF. This chain connects TRBV7-9 to TRBJ2-1, with TRBD2 matching over 13 bases. Germline CDR1 and CDR2: SEHNR and FQNEAQ (reference sequence). This CDR3 region has 17 residues. Germline trimming cut 5 bases from V and 8 bases from J; bases unmatched to any gene: 12.

This chain links TRBV25-1 with TRBJ1-5; 7 bases line up with TRBD1. This CDR3 contains 15 residues. Trimming removed 2 bases from V and 2 bases from J; junction bases left unmatched: 3. Looked up from germline, CDR1 is MGHDK and CDR2 is SYGVNS. The DNA of the CDR3 is TGTGCCAGCAGTGAACACAGGGGAGGCAATCAGCCCCAGCATTTT. It translates to CASSEHRGGNQPQHF.

The chain joins TRBV7-2 to TRBJ2-3; D is undetermined. The germline CDR1 and CDR2 sequences are SGHTA and FQGNSA. CDR3 size: 13 residues. V was cut by 8 bases and J by 3 bases, with 12 bases left in between. DNA for the CDR3: TGTGCCAGCCAAGGTAGCTGGACAGATACGCAGTATTTT. It is translated as CASQGSWTDTQYF.

At least ten counts were recorded for this clonotype. This sequence joins TRBV27 and TRBJ2-7; D may be TRBD1 (6 bases). V was shortened by 3 bases and J by 7 bases, with 10 bases between the two germline ends. The CDR3 spans 12 residues. The germline V gene encodes CDR1 MNHEY and CDR2 SMNVEV (reference sequence). The CDR3 loop is CASSFWGREQYF. CDR3 coding DNA: TGTGCCAGCAGTTTCTGGGGGCGGGAGCAGTACTTC.

This clonotype was counted ten times or more. The chain joins TRBV7-2 to TRBJ1-2; D unresolved. The CDR3 length is 12 residues. V was shortened by 3 bases and J by 4 bases, with 6 bases between the two germline ends. Germline V gene lookup returns CDR1 SGHTA and CDR2 FQGNSA. CDR3 DNA sequence: TGTGCCAGCAGCTTGGACGGCTATGGCTACACCTTC. Translating it yields CASSLDGYGYTF.

This clonotype appeared many times. The rearrangement links TRBV5-1 to TRBJ2-7; 11 positions agree with TRBD2. The germline V gene has CDR1 SGHRS and CDR2 YFSETQ. Trimming cost V 2 bases and J 2 bases; bases outside gene matches: 3. This CDR3 is 15 amino acids long. CDR3 nucleotides: TGCGCCAGCAGCTTTACTAGCGGGGGTACCTACGAGCAGTACTTC. The encoded protein is CASSFTSGGTYEQYF.